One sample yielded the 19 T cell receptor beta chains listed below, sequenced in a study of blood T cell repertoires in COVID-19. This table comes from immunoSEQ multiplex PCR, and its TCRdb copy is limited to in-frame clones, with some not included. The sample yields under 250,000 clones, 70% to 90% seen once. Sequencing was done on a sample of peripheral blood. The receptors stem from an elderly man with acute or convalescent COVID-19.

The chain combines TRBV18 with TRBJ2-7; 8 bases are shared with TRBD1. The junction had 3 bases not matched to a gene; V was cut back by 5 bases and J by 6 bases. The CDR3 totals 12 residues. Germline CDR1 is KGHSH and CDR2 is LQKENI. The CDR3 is CASSWTGSEQYF. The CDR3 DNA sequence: TGTGCCAGCTCATGGACAGGGAGCGAGCAGTACTTC.

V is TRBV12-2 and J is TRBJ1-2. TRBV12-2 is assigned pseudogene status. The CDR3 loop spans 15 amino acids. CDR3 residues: CASRLARGTSFGYTF. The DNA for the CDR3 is TGTGCAAGTCGCTTAGCGCGGGGGACATCCTTTGGCTACACCTTC.

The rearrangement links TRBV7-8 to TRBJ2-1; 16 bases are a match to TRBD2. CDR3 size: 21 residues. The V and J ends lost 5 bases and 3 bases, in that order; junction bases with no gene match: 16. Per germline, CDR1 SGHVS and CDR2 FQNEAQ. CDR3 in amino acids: CASSPSRLPGLAGGLYNEQFF. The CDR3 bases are TGTGCCAGCAGCCCTAGCCGTCTACCGGGACTAGCGGGGGGGCTCTACAATGAGCAGTTCTTC.

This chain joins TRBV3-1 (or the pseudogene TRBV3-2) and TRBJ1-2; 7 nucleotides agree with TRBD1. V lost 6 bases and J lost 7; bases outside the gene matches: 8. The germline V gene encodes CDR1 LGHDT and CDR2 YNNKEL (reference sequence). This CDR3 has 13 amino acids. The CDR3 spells CASSLRGGGGYTF. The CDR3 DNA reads TGTGCCAGCAGTCTGAGAGGGGGCGGTGGCTACACCTTC.

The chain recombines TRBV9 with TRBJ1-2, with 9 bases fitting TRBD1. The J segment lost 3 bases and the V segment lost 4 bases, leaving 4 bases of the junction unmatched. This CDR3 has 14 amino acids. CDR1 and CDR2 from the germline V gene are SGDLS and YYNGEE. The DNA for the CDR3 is TGTGCCAGCAGCACCGGGACAGGGTACTATGGCTACACCTTC. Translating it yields CASSTGTGYYGYTF.

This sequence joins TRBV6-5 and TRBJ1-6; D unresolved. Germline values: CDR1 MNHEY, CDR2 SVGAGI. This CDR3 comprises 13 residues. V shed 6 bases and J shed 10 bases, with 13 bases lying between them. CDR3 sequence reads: CASSLDFLSPLHF. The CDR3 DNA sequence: TGTGCCAGCAGCCTTGACTTCCTCTCACCCCTCCACTTT.

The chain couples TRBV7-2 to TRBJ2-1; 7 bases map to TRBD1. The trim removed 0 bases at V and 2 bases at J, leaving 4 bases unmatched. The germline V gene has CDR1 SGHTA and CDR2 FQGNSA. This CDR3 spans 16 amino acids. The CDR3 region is CASSLAGGRTYNEQFF. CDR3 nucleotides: TGTGCCAGCAGCTTAGCAGGGGGCCGGACCTACAATGAGCAGTTCTTC.

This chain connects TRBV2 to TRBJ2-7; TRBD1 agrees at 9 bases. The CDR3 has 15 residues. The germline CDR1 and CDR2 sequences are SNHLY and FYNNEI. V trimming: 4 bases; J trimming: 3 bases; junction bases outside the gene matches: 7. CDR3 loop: CASSGRDRDIYEQYF. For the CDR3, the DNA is TGTGCCAGCAGTGGAAGGGACAGGGACATCTACGAGCAGTACTTC.

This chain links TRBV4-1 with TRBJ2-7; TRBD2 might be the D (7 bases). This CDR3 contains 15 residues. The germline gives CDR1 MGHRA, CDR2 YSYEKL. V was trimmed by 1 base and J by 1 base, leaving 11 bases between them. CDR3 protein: CASSQAAGQSYEQYF. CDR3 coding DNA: TGCGCCAGCAGCCAAGCAGCGGGACAATCCTACGAGCAGTACTTC.

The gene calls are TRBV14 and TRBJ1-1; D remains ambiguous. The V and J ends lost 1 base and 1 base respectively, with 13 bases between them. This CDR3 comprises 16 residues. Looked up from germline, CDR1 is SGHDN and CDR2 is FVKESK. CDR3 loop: CASSQVRSFGNTEAFF. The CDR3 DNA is TGTGCCAGCAGCCAAGTACGGTCCTTCGGGAACACTGAAGCTTTCTTT.

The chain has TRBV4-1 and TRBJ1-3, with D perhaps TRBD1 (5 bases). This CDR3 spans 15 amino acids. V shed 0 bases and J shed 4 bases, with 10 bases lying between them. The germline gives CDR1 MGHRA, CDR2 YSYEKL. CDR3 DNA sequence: TGCGCCAGCAGCCAAGAGTGGACAAAAGGAAACACCATATATTTT. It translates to CASSQEWTKGNTIYF.

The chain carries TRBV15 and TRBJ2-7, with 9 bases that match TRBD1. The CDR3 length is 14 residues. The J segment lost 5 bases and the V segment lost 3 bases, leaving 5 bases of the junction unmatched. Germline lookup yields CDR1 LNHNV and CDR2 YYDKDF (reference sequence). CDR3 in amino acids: CATSRRTGADEQYF. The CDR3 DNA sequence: TGTGCCACCAGCAGGAGGACAGGGGCAGACGAGCAGTACTTC.

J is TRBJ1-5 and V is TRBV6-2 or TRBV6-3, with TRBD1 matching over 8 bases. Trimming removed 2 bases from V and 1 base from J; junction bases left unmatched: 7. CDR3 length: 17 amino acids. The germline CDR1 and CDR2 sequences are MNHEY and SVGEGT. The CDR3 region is CASSYRDRGQSNQPQHF. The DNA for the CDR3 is TGTGCCAGCAGTTACCGCGACAGGGGCCAAAGCAATCAGCCCCAGCATTTT.

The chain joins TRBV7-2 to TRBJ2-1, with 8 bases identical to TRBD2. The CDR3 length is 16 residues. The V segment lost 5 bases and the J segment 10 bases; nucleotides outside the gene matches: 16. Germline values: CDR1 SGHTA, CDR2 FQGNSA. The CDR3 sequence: CASSDHIGRALIEQFF. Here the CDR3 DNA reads TGTGCCAGCAGCGACCATATCGGGAGGGCTTTAATCGAGCAGTTCTTC. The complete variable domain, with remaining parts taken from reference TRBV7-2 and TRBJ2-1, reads GAGVSQSPSNKVTEKGKDVELRCDPISGHTALYWYRQSLGQGLEFLIYFQGNSAPDKSGLPSDRFSAERTGGSVSTLTIQRTQQEDSAVYLCASSDHIGRALIEQFFGPGTRLTVL.

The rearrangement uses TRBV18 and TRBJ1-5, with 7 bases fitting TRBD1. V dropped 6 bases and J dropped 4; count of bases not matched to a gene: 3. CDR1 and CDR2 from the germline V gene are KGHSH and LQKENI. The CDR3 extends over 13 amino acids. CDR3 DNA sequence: TGTGCCAGCTCCCCGACAGGGAATCAGCCCCAGCATTTT. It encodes CASSPTGNQPQHF.

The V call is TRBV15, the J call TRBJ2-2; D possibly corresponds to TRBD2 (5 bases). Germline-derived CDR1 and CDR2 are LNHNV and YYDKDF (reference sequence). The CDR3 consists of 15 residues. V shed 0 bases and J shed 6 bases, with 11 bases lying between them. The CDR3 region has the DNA TGTGCCACCAGCAGAGACGCAGCGGTCCCCGGGGAGCTGTTTTTT. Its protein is CATSRDAAVPGELFF.

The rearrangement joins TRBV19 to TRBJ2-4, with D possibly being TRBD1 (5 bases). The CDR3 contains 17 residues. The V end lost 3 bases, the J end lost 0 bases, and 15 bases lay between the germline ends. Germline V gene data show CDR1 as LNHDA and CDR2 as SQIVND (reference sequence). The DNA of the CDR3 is TGTGCCAGTAGTATCTTCTCACAGGCTCTAGCCAAAAACATTCAGTACTTC. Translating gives CASSIFSQALAKNIQYF.

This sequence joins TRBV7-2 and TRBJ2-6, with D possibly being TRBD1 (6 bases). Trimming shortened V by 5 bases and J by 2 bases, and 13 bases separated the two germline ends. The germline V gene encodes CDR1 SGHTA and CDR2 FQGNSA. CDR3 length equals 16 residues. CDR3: CASSLIRGTGANVLTF. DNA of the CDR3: TGTGCCAGCAGCCTTATCAGGGGAACTGGGGCCAACGTCCTGACTTTC.

The CDR3 here is CASSPPGDRRYF. CDR3 sequence (DNA): TGTGCCAGCAGCCCTCCCGGGGACAGGAGGTATTTT. V is TRBV12-3 or TRBV12-4 and J is TRBJ2-3; 8 nucleotides match TRBD1. The trim removed 6 bases at V and 14 bases at J, leaving 10 bases unmatched. This CDR3 contains 12 residues.